Described below is a single TCR beta chain sequence and its context. What it binds is unknown. These data come from a study of OX40 agonist ivuxolimab in advanced cancers. Across the whole study: Cancers in dose escalation were hepatocellular, melanoma, renal cell and head and neck.

With autoimmune disease history or systemic immunosuppression, patients were excluded. General study points: The mean number of expanded clones was higher in CD8+ T cells than in CD4+.

The germline V and J ends were trimmed by 2 bases and 3 bases, with 0 bases remaining between them. This CDR3 has 11 residues. Germline loops: CDR1 SGHTA, CDR2 FQGNSA. TCRdb keeps only in-frame clones here, not all; method: immunoSEQ multiplex PCR. Of around 76,000 clones in the sample, just under 85% were seen once. The specimen comprised CD4+ or CD8+ T cells sorted from blood, sampled in a trial of the OX40 agonist ivuxolimab. This clonotype was obtained from an adult with an advanced solid tumor such as melanoma, head and neck, liver or kidney cancer. The V call is TRBV7-2, the J call TRBJ2-3; D is uncertain. The CDR3 reads CASSLTDTQYF. For the CDR3, the DNA is TGTGCCAGCAGCTTAACAGATACGCAGTATTTT.